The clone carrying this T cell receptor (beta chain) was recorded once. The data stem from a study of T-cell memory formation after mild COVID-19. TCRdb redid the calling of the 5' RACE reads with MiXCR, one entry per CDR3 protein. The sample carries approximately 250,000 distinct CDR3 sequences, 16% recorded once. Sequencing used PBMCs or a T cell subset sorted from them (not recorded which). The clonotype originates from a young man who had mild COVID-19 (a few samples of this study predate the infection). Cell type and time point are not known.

This CDR3 reads CASSPTLAEDEQFF. The CDR3 DNA is TGTGCCAGCAGCCCTACCCTCGCCGAGGATGAGCAGTTCTTC. The chain employs TRBV7-3 and TRBJ2-1; D gene ambiguous. Germline lookup yields CDR1 SGHTA and CDR2 FQGTGA. With 5 bases removed from V and 8 bases from J, the gap between germline ends came to 16 bases. The CDR3 loop spans 14 amino acids.